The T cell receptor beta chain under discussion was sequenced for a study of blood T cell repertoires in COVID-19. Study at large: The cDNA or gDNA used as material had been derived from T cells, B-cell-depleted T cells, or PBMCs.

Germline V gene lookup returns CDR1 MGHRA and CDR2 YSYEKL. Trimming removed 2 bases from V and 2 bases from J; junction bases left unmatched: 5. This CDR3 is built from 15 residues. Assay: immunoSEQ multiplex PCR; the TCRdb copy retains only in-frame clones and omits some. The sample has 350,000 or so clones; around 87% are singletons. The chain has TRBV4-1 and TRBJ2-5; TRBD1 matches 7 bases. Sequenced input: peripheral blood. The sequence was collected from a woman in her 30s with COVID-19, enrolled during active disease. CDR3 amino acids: CASSQPTGQQETQYF. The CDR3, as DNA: TGCGCCAGCAGCCAACCGACAGGGCAGCAAGAGACCCAGTACTTC.